The 5 T cell receptor beta chains given below trace back to one sample, sequenced in a study of blood T cells in healthy people across ages. Sample-barcoded 5' priming and a J-beta primer mix drove a second PCR of 7 to 11 cycles. TCRdb re-analysed the 5' RACE reads in MiXCR, keeping a single row per CDR3 protein. This repertoire shows 1.5 million to 2 million distinct CDR3 sequences, 25% to 30% found once; its top ten account for 7.7%. The sequenced sample was blood. The source is a woman in her thirties in good health.

The V and J genes are TRBV18 and TRBJ1-4; TRBD1 agrees at 7 bases. Germline CDR1 is KGHSH and CDR2 is LQKENI. The J segment lost 10 bases and the V segment lost 5 bases, leaving 13 bases of the junction unmatched. This CDR3 comprises 15 residues. CDR3: CASSAIDRAAGKLFF. The CDR3 DNA is TGTGCCAGCTCAGCTATTGACAGGGCTGCTGGAAAACTGTTTTTT.

This clonotype was seen a single time. The chain recombines TRBV12-3 or TRBV12-4 with TRBJ2-7; 10 nucleotides agree with TRBD2. After removal of 4 bases from V and 5 bases from J, the junction contained 5 bases not matched to a gene. This CDR3 is built from 14 residues. The CDR3 DNA sequence: TGTGCCAGCAGTTCCGCTAGCGGGGGAAACGAGCAGTACGTC. The encoded protein is CASSSASGGNEQYV.

This clonotype was observed a handful of times. The rearrangement joins TRBV11-2 to TRBJ2-7; D gene ambiguous. The CDR3 runs to 15 residues. Trimming took off 2 bases at V and 0 bases at J, with 11 bases between the two ends. Germline CDR1 and CDR2: SGHAT and FQNNGV. The CDR3 loop reads CASSLSEAFSYEQYF. CDR3 coding DNA: TGTGCCAGCAGCTTATCAGAGGCGTTCTCCTACGAGCAGTACTTC.

V usage is TRBV10-3 and J usage is TRBJ1-1; D uncertain. Between the trimmed V and J ends, which lost 2 bases and 8 bases, there was a span of 12 bases. The CDR3 spans 13 residues. CDR1 and CDR2 from the germline V gene are ENHRY and SYGVKD. CDR3 coding DNA: TGTGCCATCAGTGAGGACCTCCCGAGGGAAGCTTTCTTT. Amino acid sequence: CAISEDLPREAFF.

The CDR3 protein is CASSILSGQGSSYNEQFF. In DNA, the CDR3 is TGTGCCAGTAGTATACTTTCGGGACAGGGGAGCTCCTACAATGAGCAGTTCTTC. The chain has TRBV19 and TRBJ2-1; 10 bases map to TRBD1. V lost 2 bases and J lost 0; bases outside the gene matches: 7. Germline V lookup: CDR1 LNHDA, CDR2 SQIVND (reference sequence). The length of the CDR3 is 18 residues.